Sequencing of this T cell receptor (beta chain) was carried out in a study of tumor and adjacent non-tumor tissue in lung cancer. The template was RNA from unsorted bulk tissue. Three rounds of nested PCR, following a modified ARM-PCR protocol, produced the TCRbeta library. In TCRdb, the multiplex PCR reads were re-called with MiXCR into one record per CDR3 protein. The sample has some 120,000 distinct CDR3 sequences, 55% to 75% seen once. Comment on this clonotype: One end of the junction fails to match germline, which may point to a read error.

CDR1 and CDR2 from the germline V gene are SGHAT and FQNNGV. The CDR3 is 13 amino acids. The clonotype originates from a young man with non-small cell lung cancer. The rearrangement links TRBV11-2 to TRBJ1-6, with D unclear. Sequencing was done on a sample of lung tumor tissue. The CDR3 region has the DNA TGTGTCAGCAGTTTAGGGCCGGATTCACCCCTCAACTTT. Amino acids: CVSSLGPDSPLNF.